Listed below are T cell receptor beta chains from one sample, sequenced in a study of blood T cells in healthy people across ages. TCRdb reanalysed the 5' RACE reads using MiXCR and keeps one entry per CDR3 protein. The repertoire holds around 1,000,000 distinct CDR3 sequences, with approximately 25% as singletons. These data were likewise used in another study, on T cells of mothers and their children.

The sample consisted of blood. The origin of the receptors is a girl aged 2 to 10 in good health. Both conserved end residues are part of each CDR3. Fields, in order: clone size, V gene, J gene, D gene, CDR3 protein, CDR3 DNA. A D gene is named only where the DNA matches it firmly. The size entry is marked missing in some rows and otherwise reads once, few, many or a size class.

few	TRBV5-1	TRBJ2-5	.	CASSFAGNQGTQYF	TGCGCCAGCAGCTTCGCGGGGAACCAAGGGACCCAGTACTTC
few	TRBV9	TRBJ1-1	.	CASSVVPGRVDTEAFF	TGTGCCAGCAGCGTAGTCCCAGGGCGGGTCGACACTGAAGCTTTCTTT
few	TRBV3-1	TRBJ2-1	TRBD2	CASSQETSGHNEQFF	TGTGCCAGCAGCCAAGAGACTAGCGGACACAATGAGCAGTTCTTC
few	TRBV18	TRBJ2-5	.	CASSPQAEETQYF	TGTGCCAGCTCACCCCAAGCGGAAGAGACCCAGTACTTC
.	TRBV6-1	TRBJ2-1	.	CATFYRDEQFF	TGTGCCACTTTTTATCGGGATGAGCAGTTCTTC
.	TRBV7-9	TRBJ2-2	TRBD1	CASSGPRQGTGELFF	TGTGCCAGCAGCGGACCCCGACAGGGAACCGGGGAGCTGTTTTTT
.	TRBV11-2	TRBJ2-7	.	CASSLILGVSNEQYF	TGTGCCAGCAGCTTAATTCTAGGGGTTTCTAACGAGCAGTACTTC
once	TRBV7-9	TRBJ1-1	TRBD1	CASSTTGGIEAFF	TGTGCCAGCAGCACGACAGGGGGCATTGAAGCTTTCTTT
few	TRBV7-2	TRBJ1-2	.	CASSSQAGYTF	TGTGCCAGCAGCTCCCAGGCTGGCTACACCTTC
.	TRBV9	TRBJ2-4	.	CASSVTGSNIQYF	TGTGCCAGCAGCGTGACAGGATCTAACATTCAGTACTTC
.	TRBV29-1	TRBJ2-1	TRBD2	CSVERLAGGLQFF	TGCAGCGTTGAGCGACTAGCGGGAGGTTTGCAGTTCTTC
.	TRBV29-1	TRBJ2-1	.	CSVGGFEQFF	TGCAGCGTTGGAGGGTTTGAGCAGTTCTTC
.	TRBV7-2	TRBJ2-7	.	CASSLRGSLPYEQYF	TGTGCCAGCAGCTTAAGGGGATCCTTACCCTACGAGCAGTACTTC
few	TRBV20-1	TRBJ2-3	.	CSARFLGQPDTQYF	TGCAGTGCTAGATTTCTCGGACAGCCAGATACGCAGTATTTT
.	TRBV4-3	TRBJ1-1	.	CASSLAALGGQNTEAFF	TGCGCCAGCAGCTTAGCAGCACTCGGGGGGCAGAACACTGAAGCTTTCTTT
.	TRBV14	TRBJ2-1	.	CASSRLRNEQFF	TGTGCCAGCAGCCGACTTAGGAATGAGCAGTTCTTC
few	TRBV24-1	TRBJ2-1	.	CATSDPTHRVDEQFF	TGTGCCACCAGTGACCCAACCCACAGGGTTGATGAGCAGTTCTTC
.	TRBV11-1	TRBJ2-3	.	CASSLDLRSRRLDTQYF	TGTGCCAGCAGCTTAGACCTCCGGTCTAGAAGATTGGACACGCAGTATTTT
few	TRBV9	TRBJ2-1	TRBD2	CASSDRLAGGPSSYNEQFF	TGTGCCAGCAGCGATAGACTAGCGGGAGGCCCCAGCTCCTACAATGAGCAGTTCTTC
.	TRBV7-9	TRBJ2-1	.	CASSSMVQISYNEQFF	TGTGCCAGCAGCTCTATGGTACAGATCTCCTACAATGAGCAGTTCTTC
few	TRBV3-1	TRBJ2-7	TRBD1	CASSQDTGGYSYEQYF	TGTGCCAGCAGCCAAGATACAGGGGGGTACTCCTACGAGCAGTACTTC
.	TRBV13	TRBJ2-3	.	CASSLRLEWDTQYF	TGTGCCAGCAGCTTAAGACTAGAGTGGGATACGCAGTATTTT
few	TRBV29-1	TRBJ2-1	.	CSAVSGRRNEQFF	TGCAGCGCCGTATCGGGAAGACGGAATGAGCAGTTCTTC
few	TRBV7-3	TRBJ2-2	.	CASSLRAPGDTGELFF	TGTGCCAGCAGCTTGCGGGCCCCTGGGGACACCGGGGAGCTGTTTTTT
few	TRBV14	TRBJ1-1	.	CASSQEELHTEAFF	TGTGCCAGCAGCCAAGAGGAGCTGCACACTGAAGCTTTCTTT
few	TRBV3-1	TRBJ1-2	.	CASSQELLSYGYTF	TGTGCCAGCAGCCAAGAGCTCCTTAGCTATGGCTACACCTTC
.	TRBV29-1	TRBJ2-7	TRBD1	CSVEVDRGSNYEQYF	TGCAGCGTTGAAGTCGACAGGGGAAGTAATTACGAGCAGTACTTC
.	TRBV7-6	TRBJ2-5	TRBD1	CASSRDRGPPETQYF	TGTGCCAGCAGCCGGGACAGGGGTCCCCCAGAGACCCAGTACTTC
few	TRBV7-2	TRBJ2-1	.	CASSSLGGEQFF	TGTGCCAGCAGCTCGCTCGGTGGTGAGCAGTTCTTC
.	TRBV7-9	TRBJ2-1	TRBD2	CASSLVGLADYNEQFF	TGTGCCAGCAGCTTAGTCGGACTAGCGGATTACAATGAGCAGTTCTTC
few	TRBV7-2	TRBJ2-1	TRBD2	CASTAHNGGEQFF	TGTGCCAGCACCGCTCACAACGGGGGGGAGCAGTTCTTC
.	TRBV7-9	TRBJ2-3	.	CASSPGLSPTDTQYF	TGTGCCAGCAGCCCAGGGTTGAGCCCCACAGATACGCAGTATTTT
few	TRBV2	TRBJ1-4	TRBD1	CASDPGQINEKLFF	TGTGCCAGCGATCCGGGACAGATTAATGAAAAACTGTTTTTT
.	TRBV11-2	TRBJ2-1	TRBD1	CASSLRVGTGLGNEQFF	TGTGCCAGCAGCTTACGGGTAGGGACAGGGTTAGGCAATGAGCAGTTCTTC
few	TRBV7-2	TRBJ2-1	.	CASSYLSNEQFF	TGTGCCAGCAGCTATTTAAGCAATGAGCAGTTCTTC
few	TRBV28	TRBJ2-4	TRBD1	CASSLIVGQDSLAKNIQYF	TGTGCCAGCAGTTTAATAGTGGGACAGGATTCCTTAGCCAAAAACATTCAGTACTTC
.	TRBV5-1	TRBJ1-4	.	CASSLGVNSNEKLFF	TGCGCCAGCAGCTTGGGAGTCAACTCAAATGAAAAACTGTTTTTT
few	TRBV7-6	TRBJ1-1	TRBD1	CASSLGALGATGHANTEAFF	TGTGCCAGCAGCTTAGGAGCCCTCGGTGCGACAGGGCACGCAAACACTGAAGCTTTCTTT
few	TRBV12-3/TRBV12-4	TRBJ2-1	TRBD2	CASSSARLADLNEQFF	TGTGCCAGCAGTTCAGCGCGGCTAGCGGATCTCAATGAGCAGTTCTTC
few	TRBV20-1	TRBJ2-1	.	CSARDSYEQFF	TGCAGTGCTAGAGATAGCTATGAGCAGTTCTTC
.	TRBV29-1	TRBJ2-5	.	CSVRIVSKETQYF	TGCAGCGTTCGAATAGTTTCCAAAGAGACCCAGTACTTC
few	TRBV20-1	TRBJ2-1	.	CSAITLRGYNEQFF	TGCAGTGCAATAACCCTGCGGGGTTACAATGAGCAGTTCTTC
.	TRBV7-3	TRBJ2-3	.	CASSLDLALADTQYF	TGTGCCAGCAGCTTAGATCTAGCCTTGGCAGATACGCAGTATTTT
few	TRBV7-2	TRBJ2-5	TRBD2	CASSTTSGRAGGQETQYF	TGTGCCAGCAGCACCACTAGCGGGAGGGCCGGGGGGCAAGAGACCCAGTACTTC
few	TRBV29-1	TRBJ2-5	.	CSVVEGWTETQYF	TGCAGCGTTGTAGAAGGATGGACGGAGACCCAGTACTTC
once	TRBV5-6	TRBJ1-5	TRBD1	CASSSLRDRGLGQPQHF	TGTGCCAGCAGTTCCCTCCGGGACAGGGGGCTAGGACAGCCCCAGCATTTT
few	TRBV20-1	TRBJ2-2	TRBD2	CSARPTSGSIGELFF	TGCAGTGCTCGTCCGACTAGCGGGTCCATCGGGGAGCTGTTTTTT
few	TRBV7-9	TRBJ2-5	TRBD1	CASSPPDRPQCF	TGTGCCAGCAGCCCTCCGGACAGGCCCCAGTGCTTC